Below, 13 T cell receptor beta chains from the same sample are listed, as sequenced in a study of T cell repertoires in cytomegalovirus infection. TCRdb called the reads again in MiXCR, with one record for every CDR3 protein. This table holds about 130,000 distinct CDR3 sequences, 7% to 9.5% found once. The specimen was PBMCs. These TCRs come from a human donor in good health (CMV status not recorded). Some clones in this sample may be carry-over from other donors' samples.

Many counts were recorded for this clonotype. V and J are TRBV7-2 and TRBJ2-5; 13 nucleotides agree with TRBD2. The J segment lost 4 bases and the V segment lost 5 bases, leaving 4 bases of the junction unmatched. CDR3 size: 15 residues. Germline V lookup: CDR1 SGHTA, CDR2 FQGNSA. CDR3 sequence (DNA): TGTGCCAGCAGCGGTACTAGCGGGGGGGCAGAGACCCAGTACTTC. Translating it yields CASSGTSGGAETQYF. Complete variable domain (other parts from reference TRBV7-2 and TRBJ2-5): GAGVSQSPSNKVTEKGKDVELRCDPISGHTALYWYRQSLGQGLEFLIYFQGNSAPDKSGLPSDRFSAERTGGSVSTLTIQRTQQEDSAVYLCASSGTSGGAETQYFGPGTRLLVL.

This chain connects TRBV5-1 to TRBJ1-1; TRBD1 is a possible D gene (5 bases). The germline V and J ends were trimmed by 0 bases and 5 bases, with 17 bases remaining between them. This CDR3 has 16 residues. CDR1 SGHRS and CDR2 YFSETQ come from the germline V gene. CDR3 DNA sequence: TGCGCCAGCAGCTTGGAGACCCTCGGGGGAGGAACTGAAGCTTTCTTT. It codes for CASSLETLGGGTEAFF.

This clonotype was counted many times. This chain links TRBV5-1 with TRBJ2-3, with TRBD2 matching over 8 bases. CDR1 SGHRS and CDR2 YFSETQ come from the germline V gene. V shed 6 bases, J shed 5 bases, and the junction held 11 bases outside the gene matches. The CDR3 is made up of 15 amino acids. The CDR3 region has the DNA TGCGCCAGCACCCCGGGCGGGGGGCGGAAAGATACGCAGTATTTT. Its translation is CASTPGGGRKDTQYF.

This clonotype has a count of ten or more. The chain couples TRBV19 to TRBJ2-6; 9 positions agree with TRBD2. Germline V gene lookup returns CDR1 LNHDA and CDR2 SQIVND (reference sequence). The CDR3 is made up of 15 amino acids. The ends lost 4 bases at V and 4 bases at J; junction bases unmatched: 2. For the CDR3, the DNA is TGTGCCAGTAGTACTAGCGGGGTCGGGGCCAACGTCCTGACTTTC. Translated, it gives CASSTSGVGANVLTF.

This clonotype was seen repeatedly, ten times or more. The chain joins TRBV7-8 to TRBJ1-1; no clear D gene. The germline V gene encodes CDR1 SGHVS and CDR2 FQNEAQ. The CDR3 extends over 14 amino acids. V was cut by 1 base and J by 1 base, with 7 bases left in between. The CDR3 region is CASSLVSKNTEAFF. For the CDR3, the DNA is TGTGCCAGCAGCTTAGTTTCCAAGAACACTGAAGCTTTCTTT.

J is TRBJ1-5 and V is TRBV7-9; no clear D gene. This CDR3 spans 14 amino acids. Germline V gene lookup returns CDR1 SEHNR and CDR2 FQNEAQ (reference sequence). Trimming cost V 7 bases and J 2 bases, with 12 bases left between them. The CDR3 protein is CASTLGGGNQPQHF. The CDR3 DNA reads as TGTGCCAGCACCCTAGGAGGAGGCAATCAGCCCCAGCATTTT.

This clonotype was counted many times. The rearrangement uses TRBV7-2 and TRBJ2-7; weak D call: TRBD2 (6 bases). The CDR3 covers 13 residues. Germline lookup yields CDR1 SGHTA and CDR2 FQGNSA. With 1 base removed from V and 6 bases from J, the gap between germline ends came to 10 bases. CDR3 protein: CASSLGRGGEQYF. The CDR3 DNA reads as TGTGCCAGCAGCTTAGGTAGGGGAGGCGAGCAGTACTTC.

The rearrangement links TRBV19 to TRBJ2-6, with 7 bases lining up with TRBD1. V lost 4 bases and J lost 3; bases outside the gene matches: 12. The germline V gene has CDR1 LNHDA and CDR2 SQIVND (reference sequence). The length of the CDR3 is 18 residues. In nucleotides, the CDR3 is TGTGCCAGTAGTAGTTCGGGACAGCAGCGGTTTGGGGCCAACGTCCTGACTTTC. This encodes CASSSSGQQRFGANVLTF.

The table lists this clonotype with many counts. The V call is TRBV2, the J call TRBJ1-6; no firm D call. Germline V gene lookup returns CDR1 SNHLY and CDR2 FYNNEI. The CDR3 is 14 residues long. The V and J ends lost 6 bases and 5 bases respectively, with 11 bases between them. The CDR3, as DNA: TGTGCCAGCAGCCTAAAGAGGGATAATTCACCCCTCCACTTT. Protein: CASSLKRDNSPLHF.

The table lists this clonotype with many counts. The rearrangement uses TRBV7-9 and TRBJ2-1, with unresolved D. The V and J ends lost 5 bases and 7 bases respectively, with 24 bases between them. The germline V gene encodes CDR1 SEHNR and CDR2 FQNEAQ (reference sequence). CDR3 length: 17 residues. DNA of the CDR3: TGTGCCAGCAGCCCCTTAGAGGATTTTCTGAGGTGGAATGAGCAGTTCTTC. Translated: CASSPLEDFLRWNEQFF.

This clonotype was recorded at least ten times. V gene TRBV7-9 combines with J gene TRBJ2-3, with 7 bases aligning to TRBD2. The CDR3 has 15 amino acids. Germline CDR1 and CDR2: SEHNR and FQNEAQ (reference sequence). The V segment lost 5 bases and the J segment 2 bases; nucleotides outside the gene matches: 7. DNA for the CDR3: TGTGCCAGCAGCCTGGGACTACTAGTCACAGATACGCAGTATTTT. Encoded protein: CASSLGLLVTDTQYF.

This clonotype was detected ten times or more. V gene TRBV6-6 combines with J gene TRBJ2-3; possibly TRBD1 for D (5 bases). CDR3 length: 14 residues. V was cut by 2 bases and J by 0 bases, with 6 bases left in between. CDR1 is MNHNY and CDR2 is SVGAGI in the germline V gene (reference sequence). The DNA for the CDR3 is TGTGCCAGCAGTTACGGGGCAAGCACAGATACGCAGTATTTT. This encodes CASSYGASTDTQYF.

This clonotype was observed a few times. The chain employs TRBV6-6 and TRBJ2-7; tentatively, D is TRBD2 (5 bases). This CDR3 contains 14 residues. The V end was cut by 6 bases, the J end by 6 bases, with 18 bases between. In germline, CDR1 is MNHNY, CDR2 SVGAGI (reference sequence). This chain's CDR3 is CASSPTGLPLEQYF. CDR3 coding DNA: TGTGCCAGCAGCCCTACGGGGTTGCCCCTCGAGCAGTACTTC.